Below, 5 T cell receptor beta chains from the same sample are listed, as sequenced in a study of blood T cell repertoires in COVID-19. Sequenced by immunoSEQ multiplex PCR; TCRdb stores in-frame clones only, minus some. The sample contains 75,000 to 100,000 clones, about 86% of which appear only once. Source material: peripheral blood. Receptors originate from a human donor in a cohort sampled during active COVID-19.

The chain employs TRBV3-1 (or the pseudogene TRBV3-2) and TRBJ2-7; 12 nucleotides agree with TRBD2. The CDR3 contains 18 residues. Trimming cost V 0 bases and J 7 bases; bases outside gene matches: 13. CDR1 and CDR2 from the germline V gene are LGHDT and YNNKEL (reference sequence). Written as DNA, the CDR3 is TGTGCCAGCAGCCAAGATTGGGCTAGCGGGAGGGAGGCTTCTGAGCAGTACTTC. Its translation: CASSQDWASGREASEQYF.

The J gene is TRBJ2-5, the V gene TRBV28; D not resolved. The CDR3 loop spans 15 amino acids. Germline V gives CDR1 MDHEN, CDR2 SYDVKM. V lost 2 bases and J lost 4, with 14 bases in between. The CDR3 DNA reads TGTGCCAGCAGTTTAGTCTCAGGTTTTGGAGAGACCCAGTACTTC. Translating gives CASSLVSGFGETQYF.

Written as DNA, the CDR3 is TGTGCCTGGACTGAGGGACAGGGCGCGAACACTGAAGCTTTCTTT. Protein: CAWTEGQGANTEAFF. This rearrangement joins TRBV30 to TRBJ1-1; TRBD1 matches 9 bases. V was pared by 4 bases and J by 1 base, with 7 bases of the junction left unmatched. Germline loops: CDR1 GTSNPN, CDR2 SVGIG (reference sequence). The CDR3 extends over 15 amino acids.

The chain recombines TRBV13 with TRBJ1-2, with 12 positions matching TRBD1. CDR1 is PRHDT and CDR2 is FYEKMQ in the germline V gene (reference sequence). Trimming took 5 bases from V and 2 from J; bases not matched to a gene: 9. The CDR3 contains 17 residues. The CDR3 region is CASSVGQGALRNYGYTF. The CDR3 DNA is TGTGCCAGCAGCGTGGGACAGGGGGCTCTACGAAACTATGGCTACACCTTC.

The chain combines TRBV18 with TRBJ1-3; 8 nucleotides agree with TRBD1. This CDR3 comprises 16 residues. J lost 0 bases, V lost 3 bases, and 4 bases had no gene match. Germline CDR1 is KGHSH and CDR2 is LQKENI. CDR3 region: CASSPGTGGSGNTIYF. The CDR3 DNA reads TGTGCCAGCTCACCCGGGACAGGAGGCTCTGGAAACACCATATATTTT.